This TCR beta chain emerged from a study of regulatory T cells in long-lasting Graves disease. Study results and caveats: TCR diversity in persistent Graves' patients was below that of newly diagnosed ones.

Time point defined: persistent/refractory GD, antithyroid drugs over 5 years with positive TRAb. Following extraction of RNA from PBMCs, that RNA was used to make the TCR library. Guidelines of the American Thyroid Association were used to diagnose Graves' disease. One endocrinology department in Xi'an, China, was where patients came from. Each patient gave around 10 milliliters of EDTA-anticoagulated peripheral blood. V was clipped by 5 bases and J by 3 bases, with 7 bases between them. The CDR3 totals 13 residues. The germline V gene encodes CDR1 SEHNR and CDR2 FQNEAQ (reference sequence). In building TCR beta libraries, iRepertoire HTBI primers were used together with Arm-PCR of CDR3 regions. TCRdb re-called the multiplex PCR reads through MiXCR, storing one row per CDR3 protein. The sample records 400,000 or so distinct CDR3 sequences, 20% being singletons. This clonotype was detected a few times. Its specificity is unknown.

The genes are TRBV7-9 and TRBJ1-4; no reliable D call. Material: peripheral blood mononuclear cells (PBMCs), obtained when the disease was refractory, from a patient treated with antithyroid drugs. The source of this sequence is a female donor with Graves disease. Here the CDR3 DNA reads TGTGCCAGCAGCATCGAAGCTAATGAAAAACTGTTTTTT. This codes for CASSIEANEKLFF.